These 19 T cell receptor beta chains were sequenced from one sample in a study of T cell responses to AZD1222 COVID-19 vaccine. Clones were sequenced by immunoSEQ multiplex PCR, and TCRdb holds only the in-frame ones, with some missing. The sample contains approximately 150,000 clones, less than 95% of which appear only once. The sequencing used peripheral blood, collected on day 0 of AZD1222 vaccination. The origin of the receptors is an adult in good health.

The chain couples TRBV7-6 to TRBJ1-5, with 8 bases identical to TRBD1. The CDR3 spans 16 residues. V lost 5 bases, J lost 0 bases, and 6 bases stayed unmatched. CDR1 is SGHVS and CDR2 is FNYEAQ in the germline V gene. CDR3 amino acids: CASSPGQAFSNQPQHF. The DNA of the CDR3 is TGTGCCAGCAGCCCGGGACAGGCTTTTAGCAATCAGCCCCAGCATTTT.

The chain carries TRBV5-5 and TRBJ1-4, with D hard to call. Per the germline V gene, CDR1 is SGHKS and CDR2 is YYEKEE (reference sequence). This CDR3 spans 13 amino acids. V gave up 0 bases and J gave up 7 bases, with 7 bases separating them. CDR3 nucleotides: TGTGCCAGCAGCTTGGTCAGCCTTGAAAAACTGTTTTTT. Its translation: CASSLVSLEKLFF.

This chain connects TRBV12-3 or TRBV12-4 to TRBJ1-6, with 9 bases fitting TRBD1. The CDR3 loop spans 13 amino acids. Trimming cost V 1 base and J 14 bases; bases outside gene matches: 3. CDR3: CASSLGTGAALHF. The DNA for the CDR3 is TGTGCCAGCAGTTTAGGGACAGGGGCGGCCCTCCACTTT.

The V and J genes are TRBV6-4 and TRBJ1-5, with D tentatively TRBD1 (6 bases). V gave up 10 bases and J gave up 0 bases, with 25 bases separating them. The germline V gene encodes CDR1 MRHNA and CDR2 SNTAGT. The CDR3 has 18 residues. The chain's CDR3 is CATLGAGHPKYSNQPQHF. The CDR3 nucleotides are TGTGCCACCCTCGGCGCGGGACATCCAAAATATAGCAATCAGCCCCAGCATTTT.

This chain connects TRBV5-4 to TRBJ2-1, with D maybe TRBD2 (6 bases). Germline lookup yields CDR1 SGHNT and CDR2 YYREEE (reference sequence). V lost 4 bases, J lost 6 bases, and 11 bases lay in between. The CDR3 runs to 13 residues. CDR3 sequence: CASSGGDFNEQFF. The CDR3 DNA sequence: TGTGCCAGCAGCGGAGGGGACTTCAATGAGCAGTTCTTC.

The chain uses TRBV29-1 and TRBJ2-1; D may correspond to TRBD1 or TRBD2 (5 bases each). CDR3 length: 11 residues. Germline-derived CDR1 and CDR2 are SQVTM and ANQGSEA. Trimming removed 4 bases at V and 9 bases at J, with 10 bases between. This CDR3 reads CSVVPGTEQFF. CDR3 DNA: TGCAGCGTTGTGCCGGGGACTGAGCAGTTCTTC.

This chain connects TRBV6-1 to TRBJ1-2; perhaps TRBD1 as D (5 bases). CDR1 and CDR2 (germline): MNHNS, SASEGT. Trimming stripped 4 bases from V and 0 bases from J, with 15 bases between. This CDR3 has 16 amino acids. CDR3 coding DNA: TGTGCCAGCAGTGGAGAAAGACAGTCCTCTAACTATGGCTACACCTTC. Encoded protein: CASSGERQSSNYGYTF.

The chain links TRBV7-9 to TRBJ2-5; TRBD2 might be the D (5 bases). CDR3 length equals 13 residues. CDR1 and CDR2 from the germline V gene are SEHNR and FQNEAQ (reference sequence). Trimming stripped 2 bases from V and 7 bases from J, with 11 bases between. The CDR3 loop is CASSLSGAGTQYF. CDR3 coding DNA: TGTGCCAGCAGCTTAAGCGGAGCTGGGACCCAGTACTTC.

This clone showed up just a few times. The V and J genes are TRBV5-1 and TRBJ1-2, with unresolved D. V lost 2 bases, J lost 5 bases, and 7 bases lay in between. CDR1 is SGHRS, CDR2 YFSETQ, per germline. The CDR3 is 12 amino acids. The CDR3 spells CASSFDTYGYTF. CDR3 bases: TGCGCCAGCAGCTTCGACACGTATGGCTACACCTTC.

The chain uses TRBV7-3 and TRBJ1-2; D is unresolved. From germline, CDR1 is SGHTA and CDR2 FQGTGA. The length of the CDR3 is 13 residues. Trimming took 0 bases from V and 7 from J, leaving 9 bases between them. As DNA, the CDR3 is TGTGCCAGCAGCTTAACCCGGGGAGGTGGCTACACCTTC. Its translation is CASSLTRGGGYTF.

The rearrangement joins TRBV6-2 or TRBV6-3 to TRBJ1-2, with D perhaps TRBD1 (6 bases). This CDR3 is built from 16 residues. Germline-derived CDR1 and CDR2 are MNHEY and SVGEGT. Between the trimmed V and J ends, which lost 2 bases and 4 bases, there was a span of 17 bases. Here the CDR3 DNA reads TGTGCCAGCAGTTACGGTCCCGGGGGCGGAGGCTATGGCTACACCTTC. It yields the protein CASSYGPGGGGYGYTF.

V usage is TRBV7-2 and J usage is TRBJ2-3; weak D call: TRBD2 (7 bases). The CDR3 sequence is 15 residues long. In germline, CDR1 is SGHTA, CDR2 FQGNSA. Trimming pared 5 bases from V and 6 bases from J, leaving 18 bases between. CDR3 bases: TGTGCCAGCAGCCCCCGGGGGGCCCTCCGGGATACGCAGTATTTT. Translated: CASSPRGALRDTQYF.

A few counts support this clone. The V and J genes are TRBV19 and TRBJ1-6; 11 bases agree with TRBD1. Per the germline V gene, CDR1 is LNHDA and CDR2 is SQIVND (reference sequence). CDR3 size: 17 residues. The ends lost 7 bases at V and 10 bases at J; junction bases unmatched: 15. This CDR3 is CASTSRTGGLSGSPLHF. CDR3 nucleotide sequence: TGTGCCAGTACATCCCGGACAGGGGGCCTTTCGGGCTCACCCCTCCACTTT. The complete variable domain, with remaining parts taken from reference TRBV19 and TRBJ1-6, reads DGGITQSPKYLFRKEGQNVTLSCEQNLNHDAMYWYRQDPGQGLRLIYYSQIVNDFQKGDIAEGYSVSREKKESFPLTVTSAQKNPTAFYLCASTSRTGGLSGSPLHFGNGTRLTVT.

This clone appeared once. Here the CDR3 reads CASSLAHGTDTQYF. CDR3 in DNA: TGTGCCAGCAGCTTAGCGCACGGAACAGATACGCAGTATTTT. The chain is built from TRBV7-9 and TRBJ2-3; D gene unclear. This CDR3 contains 14 residues. CDR1 is SEHNR and CDR2 is FQNEAQ in the germline V gene (reference sequence). The germline V and J ends were trimmed by 0 bases and 3 bases, with 7 bases remaining between them. The entire variable domain, with the rest obtained from reference TRBV7-9 and TRBJ2-3, is as follows: DTGVSQNPRHKITKRGQNVTFRCDPISEHNRLYWYRQTLGQGPEFLTYFQNEAQLEKSRLLSDRFSAERPKGSFSTLEIQRTEQGDSAMYLCASSLAHGTDTQYFGPGTRLTVL.

This CDR3 reads CASRGHTNEKLFF. The CDR3 nucleotides are TGTGCCAGTAGGGGTCATACTAATGAAAAACTGTTTTTT. The genes are TRBV19 and TRBJ1-4; unclear D gene. Germline V lookup: CDR1 LNHDA, CDR2 SQIVND (reference sequence). Trimming stripped 6 bases from V and 2 bases from J, with 7 bases between. The CDR3 is 13 amino acids.

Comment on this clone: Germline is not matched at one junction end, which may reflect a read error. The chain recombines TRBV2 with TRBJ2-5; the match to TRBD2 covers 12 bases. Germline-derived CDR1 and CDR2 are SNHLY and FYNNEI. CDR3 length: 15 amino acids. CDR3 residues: CASSEAGPSGGAPHF. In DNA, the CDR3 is TGTGCCAGCAGTGAAGCGGGTCCTAGCGGGGGGGCCCCTCACTTC. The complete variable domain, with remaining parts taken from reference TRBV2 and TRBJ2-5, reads EPEVTQTPSHQVTQMGQEVILRCVPISNHLYFYWYRQILGQKVEFLVSFYNNEISEKSEIFDDQFSVERPDGSNFTLKIRSTKLEDSAMYFCASSEAGPSGGAPHFGPGTRLLVL.

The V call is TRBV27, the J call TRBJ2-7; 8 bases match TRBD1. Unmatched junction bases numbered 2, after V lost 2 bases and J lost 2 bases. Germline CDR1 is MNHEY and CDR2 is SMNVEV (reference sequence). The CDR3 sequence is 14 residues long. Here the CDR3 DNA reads TGTGCCAGCAGTTTAATACAGGGGGCCTACGAGCAGTACTTC. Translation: CASSLIQGAYEQYF.

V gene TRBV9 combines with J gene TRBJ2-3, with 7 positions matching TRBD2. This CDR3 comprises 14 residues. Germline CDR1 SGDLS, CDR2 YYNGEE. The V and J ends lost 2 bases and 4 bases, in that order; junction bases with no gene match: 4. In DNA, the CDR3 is TGTGCCAGCAGCGTTGGACTAGGCGCAGATACGCAGTATTTT. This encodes CASSVGLGADTQYF.

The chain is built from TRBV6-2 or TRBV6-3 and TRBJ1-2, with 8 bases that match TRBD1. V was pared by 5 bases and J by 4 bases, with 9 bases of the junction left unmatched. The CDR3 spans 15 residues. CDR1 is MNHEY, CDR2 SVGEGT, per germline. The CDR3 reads CASSRYGQGSYGYTF. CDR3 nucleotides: TGTGCCAGCAGTCGATACGGACAGGGAAGCTATGGCTACACCTTC.